This TCR beta chain was sequenced in a study of blood T cell repertoires in COVID-19. The protocol was immunoSEQ multiplex PCR, while the TCRdb copy is restricted to in-frame clones and leaves out a portion. Here the sample spans 100,000 to 150,000 clones, roughly 80% being singletons. This CDR3 region has 15 residues. Germline V gene data show CDR1 as LGHDT and CDR2 as YNNKEL (reference sequence). V was pared by 3 bases and J by 5 bases, with 5 bases of the junction left unmatched. This clone was observed once. The clonotype comes from a man in his 60s with acute or convalescent COVID-19. The rearrangement joins TRBV3-1 (or the pseudogene TRBV3-2) to TRBJ1-1; TRBD1 matches at 11 bases. The material sequenced was peripheral blood. CDR3 nucleotide sequence: TGTGCCAGCAGCCACGCCGGGACAGGGGGGACTGAAGCTTTCTTT. Protein product: CASSHAGTGGTEAFF.